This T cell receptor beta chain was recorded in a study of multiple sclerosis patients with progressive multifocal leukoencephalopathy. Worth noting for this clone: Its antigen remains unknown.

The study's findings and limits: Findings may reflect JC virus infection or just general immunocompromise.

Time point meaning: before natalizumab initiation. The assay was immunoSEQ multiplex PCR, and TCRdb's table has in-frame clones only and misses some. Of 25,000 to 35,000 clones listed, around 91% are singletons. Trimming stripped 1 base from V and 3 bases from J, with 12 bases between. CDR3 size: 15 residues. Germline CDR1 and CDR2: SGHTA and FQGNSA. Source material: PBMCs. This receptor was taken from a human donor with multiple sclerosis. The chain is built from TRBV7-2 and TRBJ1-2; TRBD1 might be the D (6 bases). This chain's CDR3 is CASSLEGGQDYGYTF. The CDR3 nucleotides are TGTGCCAGCAGCTTAGAAGGGGGGCAAGACTATGGCTACACCTTC.